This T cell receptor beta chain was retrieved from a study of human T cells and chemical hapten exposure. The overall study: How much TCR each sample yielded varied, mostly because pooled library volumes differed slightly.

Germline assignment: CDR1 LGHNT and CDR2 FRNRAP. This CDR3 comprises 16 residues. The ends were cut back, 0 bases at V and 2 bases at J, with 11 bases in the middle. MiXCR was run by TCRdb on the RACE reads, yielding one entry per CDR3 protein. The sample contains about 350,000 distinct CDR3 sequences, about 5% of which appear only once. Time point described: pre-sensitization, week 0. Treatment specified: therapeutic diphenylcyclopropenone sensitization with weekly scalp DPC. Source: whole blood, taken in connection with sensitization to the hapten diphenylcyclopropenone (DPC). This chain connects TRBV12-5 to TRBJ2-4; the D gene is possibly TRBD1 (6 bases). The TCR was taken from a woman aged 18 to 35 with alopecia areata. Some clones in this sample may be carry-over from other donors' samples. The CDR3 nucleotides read TGTGCTAGTGGTTTGGTGCTAGGGGGATCCAAAAACATTCAGTACTTC. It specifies CASGLVLGGSKNIQYF.